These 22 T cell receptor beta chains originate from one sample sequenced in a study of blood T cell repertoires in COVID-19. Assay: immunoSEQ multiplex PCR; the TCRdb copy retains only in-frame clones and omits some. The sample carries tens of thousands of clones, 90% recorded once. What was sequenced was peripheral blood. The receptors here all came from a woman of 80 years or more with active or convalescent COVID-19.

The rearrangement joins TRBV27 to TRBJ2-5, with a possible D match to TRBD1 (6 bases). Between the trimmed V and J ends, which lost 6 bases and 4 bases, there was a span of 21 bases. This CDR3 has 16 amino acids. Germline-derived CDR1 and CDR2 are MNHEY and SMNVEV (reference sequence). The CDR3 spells CASRGRNYKTGETQYF. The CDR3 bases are TGTGCCAGCAGGGGTCGAAACTACAAGACAGGAGAGACCCAGTACTTC.

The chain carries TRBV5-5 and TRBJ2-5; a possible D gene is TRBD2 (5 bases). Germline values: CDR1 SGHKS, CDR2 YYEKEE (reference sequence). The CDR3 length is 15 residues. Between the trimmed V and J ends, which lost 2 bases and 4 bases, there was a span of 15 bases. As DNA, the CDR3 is TGTGCCAGCAGCTTTGTAGGATCGGCGGGAGAGACCCAGTACTTC. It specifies CASSFVGSAGETQYF.

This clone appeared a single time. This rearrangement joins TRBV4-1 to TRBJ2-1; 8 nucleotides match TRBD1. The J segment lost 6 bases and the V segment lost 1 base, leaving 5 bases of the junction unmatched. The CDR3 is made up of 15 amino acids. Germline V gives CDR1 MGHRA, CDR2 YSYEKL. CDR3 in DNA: TGCGCCAGCAGCCAAGCTGGCAGGGGGCGCAATGAGCAGTTCTTC. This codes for CASSQAGRGRNEQFF.

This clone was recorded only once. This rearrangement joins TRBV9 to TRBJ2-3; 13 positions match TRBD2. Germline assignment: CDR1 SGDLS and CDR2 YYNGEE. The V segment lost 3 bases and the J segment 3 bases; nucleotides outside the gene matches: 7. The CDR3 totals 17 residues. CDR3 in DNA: TGTGCCAGCAGCGCCCGGGGACTAGCGGGGCGTACAGATACGCAGTATTTT. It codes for CASSARGLAGRTDTQYF. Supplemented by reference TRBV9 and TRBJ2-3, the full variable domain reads DSGVTQTPKHLITATGQRVTLRCSPRSGDLSVYWYQQSLDQGLQFLIQYYNGEERAKGNILERFSAQQFPDLHSELNLSSLELGDSALYFCASSARGLAGRTDTQYFGPGTRLTVL.

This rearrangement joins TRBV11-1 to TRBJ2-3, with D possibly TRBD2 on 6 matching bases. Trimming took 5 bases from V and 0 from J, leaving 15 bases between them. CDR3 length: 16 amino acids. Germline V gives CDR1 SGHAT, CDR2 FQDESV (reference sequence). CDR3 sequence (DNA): TGTGCCAGCAGCGTCCGGACTATCTCTAGCACAGATACGCAGTATTTT. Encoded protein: CASSVRTISSTDTQYF.

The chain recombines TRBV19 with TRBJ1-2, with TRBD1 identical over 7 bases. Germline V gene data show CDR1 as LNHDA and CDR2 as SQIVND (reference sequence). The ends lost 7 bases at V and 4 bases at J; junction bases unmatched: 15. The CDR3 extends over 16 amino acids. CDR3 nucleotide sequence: TGTGCCAGTATCCCCGCCCCGGACAGGATGATCTATGGCTACACCTTC. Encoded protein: CASIPAPDRMIYGYTF. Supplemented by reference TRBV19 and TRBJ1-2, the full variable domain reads DGGITQSPKYLFRKEGQNVTLSCEQNLNHDAMYWYRQDPGQGLRLIYYSQIVNDFQKGDIAEGYSVSREKKESFPLTVTSAQKNPTAFYLCASIPAPDRMIYGYTFGSGTRLTVV.

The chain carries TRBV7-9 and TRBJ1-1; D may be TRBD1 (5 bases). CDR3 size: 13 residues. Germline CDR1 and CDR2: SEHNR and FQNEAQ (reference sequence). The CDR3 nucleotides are TGTGCGTCGCAGGGCACCAAGAACACTGAAGCTTTCTTT. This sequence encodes CASQGTKNTEAFF.

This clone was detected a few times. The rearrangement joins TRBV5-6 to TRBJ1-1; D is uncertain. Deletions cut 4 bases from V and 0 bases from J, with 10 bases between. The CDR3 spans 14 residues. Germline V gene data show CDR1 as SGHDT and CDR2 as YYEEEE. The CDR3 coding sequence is TGTGCCAGCAGCCTAGCGACGCTGAACACTGAAGCTTTCTTT. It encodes CASSLATLNTEAFF. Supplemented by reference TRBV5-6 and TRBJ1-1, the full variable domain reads DAGVTQSPTHLIKTRGQQVTLRCSPKSGHDTVSWYQQALGQGPQFIFQYYEEEERQRGNFPDRFSGHQFPNYSSELNVNALLLGDSALYLCASSLATLNTEAFFGQGTRLTVV.

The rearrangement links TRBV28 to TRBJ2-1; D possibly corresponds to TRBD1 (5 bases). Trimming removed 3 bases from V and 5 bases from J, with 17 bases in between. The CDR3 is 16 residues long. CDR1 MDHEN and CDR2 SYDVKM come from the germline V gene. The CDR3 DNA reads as TGTGCCAGCAGTTTTAAACCCCCGGACAAGGACAATGAGCAGTTCTTC. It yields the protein CASSFKPPDKDNEQFF.

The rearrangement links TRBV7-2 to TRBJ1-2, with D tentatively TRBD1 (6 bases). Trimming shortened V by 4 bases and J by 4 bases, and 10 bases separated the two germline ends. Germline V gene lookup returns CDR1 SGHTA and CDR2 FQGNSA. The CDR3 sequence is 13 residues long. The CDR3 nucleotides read TGTGCCAGCAGCTATACGGACAGCTATGGCTACACCTTC. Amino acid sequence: CASSYTDSYGYTF.

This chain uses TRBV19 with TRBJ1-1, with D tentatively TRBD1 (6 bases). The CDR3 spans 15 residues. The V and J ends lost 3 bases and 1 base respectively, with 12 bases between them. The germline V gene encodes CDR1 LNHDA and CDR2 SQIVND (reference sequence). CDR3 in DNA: TGTGCCAGTAGTATGGGGGGGCGGGCGAACACTGAAGCTTTCTTT. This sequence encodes CASSMGGRANTEAFF.

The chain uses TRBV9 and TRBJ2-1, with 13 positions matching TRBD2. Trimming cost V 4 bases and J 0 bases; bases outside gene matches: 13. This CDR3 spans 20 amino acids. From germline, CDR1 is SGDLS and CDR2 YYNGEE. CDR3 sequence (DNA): TGTGCCAGCAGCTCAAAGACTAGCGGGGGGCCCCGAAGCTCCTACAATGAGCAGTTCTTC. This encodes CASSSKTSGGPRSSYNEQFF.

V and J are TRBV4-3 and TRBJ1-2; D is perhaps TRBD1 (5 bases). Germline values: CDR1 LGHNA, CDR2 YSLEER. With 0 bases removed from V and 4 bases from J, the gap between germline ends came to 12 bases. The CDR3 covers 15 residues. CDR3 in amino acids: CASSQDRGFLYGYTF. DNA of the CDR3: TGCGCCAGCAGCCAAGATCGGGGGTTCCTCTATGGCTACACCTTC.

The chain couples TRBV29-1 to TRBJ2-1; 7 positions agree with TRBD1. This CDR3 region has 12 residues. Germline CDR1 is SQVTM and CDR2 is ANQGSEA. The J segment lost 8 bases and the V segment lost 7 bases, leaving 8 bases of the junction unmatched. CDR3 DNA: TGCAGCGGTAAGACAGGGAAGGATGAGCAGTTCTTC. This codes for CSGKTGKDEQFF.

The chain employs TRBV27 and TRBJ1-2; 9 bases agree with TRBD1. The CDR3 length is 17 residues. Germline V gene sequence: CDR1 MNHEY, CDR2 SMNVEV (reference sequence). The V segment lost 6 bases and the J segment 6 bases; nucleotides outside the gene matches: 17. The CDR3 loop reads CASSMDRGRTTDNGYTF. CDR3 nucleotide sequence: TGTGCCAGCAGCATGGACAGGGGCAGGACTACAGATAATGGCTACACCTTC.

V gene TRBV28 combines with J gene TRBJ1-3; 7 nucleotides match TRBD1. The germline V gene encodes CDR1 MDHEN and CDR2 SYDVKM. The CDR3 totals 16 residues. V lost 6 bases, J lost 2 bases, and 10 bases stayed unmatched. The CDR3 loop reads CASRQIDRVTGNTIYF. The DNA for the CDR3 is TGTGCCAGCAGGCAAATCGACAGGGTAACTGGAAACACCATATATTTT.

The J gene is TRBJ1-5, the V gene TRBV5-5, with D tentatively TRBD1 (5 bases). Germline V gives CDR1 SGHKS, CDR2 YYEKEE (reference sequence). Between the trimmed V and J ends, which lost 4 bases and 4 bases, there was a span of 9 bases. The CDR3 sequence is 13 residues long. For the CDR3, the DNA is TGTGCCAGCAGCCTGACAGCTAATCAGCCCCAGCATTTT. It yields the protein CASSLTANQPQHF.

The CDR3 nucleotides read TGCGCCAGCAGCCGCTTGGACAGTCTCTCCTATGGCTACACCTTC. Protein sequence: CASSRLDSLSYGYTF. This chain joins TRBV5-1 and TRBJ1-2; TRBD1 is a possible D gene (6 bases). Germline V gene sequence: CDR1 SGHRS, CDR2 YFSETQ. V was pared by 4 bases and J by 4 bases, with 17 bases between. This CDR3 comprises 15 residues.

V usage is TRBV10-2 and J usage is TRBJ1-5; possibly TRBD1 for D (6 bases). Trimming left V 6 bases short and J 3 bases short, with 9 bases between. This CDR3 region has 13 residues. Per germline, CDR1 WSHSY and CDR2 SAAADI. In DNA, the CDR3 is TGCGCCAGCAGCGGACAGTCCAATCAGCCCCAGCATTTT. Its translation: CASSGQSNQPQHF.

The CDR3 region has the DNA TGTGCCAGCAGCCATCGGAATGAGCAGTTCTTC. Translating it yields CASSHRNEQFF. This sequence joins TRBV3-1 (or the pseudogene TRBV3-2) and TRBJ2-1, with D uncertain. Trimming took off 3 bases at V and 7 bases at J, with 4 bases between the two ends. The CDR3 extends over 11 amino acids. Germline CDR1 and CDR2: LGHDT and YNNKEL (reference sequence).

The CDR3 region is CASRSQGVRSGNTIYF. In DNA form, the CDR3 reads TGTGCCAGCAGGTCACAGGGGGTCCGGTCTGGAAACACCATATATTTT. The chain has TRBV28 and TRBJ1-3, with 8 bases aligning to TRBD1. The J segment lost 1 base and the V segment lost 6 bases, leaving 8 bases of the junction unmatched. The germline gives CDR1 MDHEN, CDR2 SYDVKM. This CDR3 contains 16 residues.

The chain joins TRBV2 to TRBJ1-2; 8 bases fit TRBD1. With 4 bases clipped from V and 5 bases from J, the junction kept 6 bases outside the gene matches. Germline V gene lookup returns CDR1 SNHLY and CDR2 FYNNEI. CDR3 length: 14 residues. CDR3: CASSGGQGGYGYTF. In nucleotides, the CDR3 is TGTGCCAGCAGTGGAGGACAGGGAGGGTATGGCTACACCTTC.